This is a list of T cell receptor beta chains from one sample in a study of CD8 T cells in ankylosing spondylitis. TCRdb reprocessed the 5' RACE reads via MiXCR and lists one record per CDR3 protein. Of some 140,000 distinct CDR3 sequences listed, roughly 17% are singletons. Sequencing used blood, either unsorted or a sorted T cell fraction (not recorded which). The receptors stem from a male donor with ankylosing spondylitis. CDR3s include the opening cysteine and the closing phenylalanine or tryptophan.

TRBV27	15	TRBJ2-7	CASSLRDTGSHEQYF
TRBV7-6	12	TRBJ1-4	CASMGADLKLFF
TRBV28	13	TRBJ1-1	CASKGTVNTEAFF
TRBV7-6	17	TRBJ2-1	CASSSSTSGRANAEQFF
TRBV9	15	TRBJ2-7	CASSVRLAGEGEQYF
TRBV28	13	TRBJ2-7	CASSFPGPYEQYF
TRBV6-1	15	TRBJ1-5	CASSGQAYSNQPQHF
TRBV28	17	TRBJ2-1	CASSLQSGTSVNNEQFF
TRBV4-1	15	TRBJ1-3	CASSQVGGSGNTIYF
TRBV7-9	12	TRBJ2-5	CASSRQEWTQYF
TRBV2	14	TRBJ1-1	CASRGTQTNTEAFF
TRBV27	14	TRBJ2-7	CASSPGTYSYEQYF
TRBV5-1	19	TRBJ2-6	CASSTWIQERITGANVLTF
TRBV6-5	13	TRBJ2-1	CASSYGRYNEQFF
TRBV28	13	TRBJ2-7	CATSPGQTYEQYF
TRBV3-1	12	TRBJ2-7	CASSHTANEQYF
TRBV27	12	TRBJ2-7	CASSRQGHEQYF
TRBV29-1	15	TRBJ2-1	CSPRLAGGTYNEQFF
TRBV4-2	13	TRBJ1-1	CASSPSEAAEAFF
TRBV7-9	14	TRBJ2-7	CASSLSDRGPEQYF
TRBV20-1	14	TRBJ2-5	CSARNRGSLETQYF
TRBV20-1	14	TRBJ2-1	CSARDLAGRDEQFF
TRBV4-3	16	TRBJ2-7	CASSQDHRTSAYEQYF
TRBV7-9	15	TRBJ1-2	CASSTQGGWEHGYTF
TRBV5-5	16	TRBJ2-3	CASSEGTGPRTDTQYF
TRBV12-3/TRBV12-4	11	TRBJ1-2	CASSTGPGYTF
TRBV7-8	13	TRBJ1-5	CASSQGRSQPQHF
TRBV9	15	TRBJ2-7	CASSARGESSYEQYF
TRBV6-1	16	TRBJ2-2	CASTVGGGVDTGELFF
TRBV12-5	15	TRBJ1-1	CASGLVRGSDTEAFF
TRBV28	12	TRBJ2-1	CASGEDYNEQFF